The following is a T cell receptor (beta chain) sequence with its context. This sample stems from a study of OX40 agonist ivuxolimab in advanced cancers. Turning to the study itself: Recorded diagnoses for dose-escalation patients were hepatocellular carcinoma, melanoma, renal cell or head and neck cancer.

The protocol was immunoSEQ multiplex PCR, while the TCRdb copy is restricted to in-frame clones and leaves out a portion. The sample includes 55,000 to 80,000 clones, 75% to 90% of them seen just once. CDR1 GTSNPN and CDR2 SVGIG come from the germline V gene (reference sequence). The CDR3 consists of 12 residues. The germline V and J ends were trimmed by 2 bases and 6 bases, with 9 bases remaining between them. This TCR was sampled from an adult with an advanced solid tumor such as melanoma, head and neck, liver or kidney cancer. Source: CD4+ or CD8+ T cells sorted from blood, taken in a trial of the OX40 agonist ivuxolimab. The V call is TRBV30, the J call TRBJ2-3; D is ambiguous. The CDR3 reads CAWSKGLDTQYF. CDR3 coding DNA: TGTGCCTGGAGTAAGGGTTTGGATACGCAGTATTTT.